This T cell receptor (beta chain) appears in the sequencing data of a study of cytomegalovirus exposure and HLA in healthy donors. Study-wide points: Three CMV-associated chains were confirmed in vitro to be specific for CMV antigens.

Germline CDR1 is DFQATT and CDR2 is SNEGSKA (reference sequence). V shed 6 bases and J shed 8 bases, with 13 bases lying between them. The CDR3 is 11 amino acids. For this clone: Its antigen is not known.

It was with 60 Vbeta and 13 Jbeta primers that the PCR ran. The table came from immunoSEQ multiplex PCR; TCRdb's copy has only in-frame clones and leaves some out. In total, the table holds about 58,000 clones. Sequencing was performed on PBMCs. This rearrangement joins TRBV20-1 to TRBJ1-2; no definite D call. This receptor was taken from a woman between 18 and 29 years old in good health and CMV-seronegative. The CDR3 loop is CSAGPGKGYTF. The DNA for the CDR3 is TGCAGTGCCGGACCGGGGAAGGGCTACACCTTC.